The rows below give T cell receptor beta chains drawn from one sample of a study of blood T cell repertoires in COVID-19. Clones were read by immunoSEQ multiplex PCR, and TCRdb kept only the in-frame ones, dropping some. The sample records under 200,000 clones, approximately 84% being singletons. The sequencing sample was made of peripheral blood. The source of these receptors is a human donor with acute or convalescent COVID-19. The donor label of this sample is uncertain. Both conserved end residues are part of each CDR3. Fields, in order: clone size, V gene, J gene, D gene, CDR3 DNA, CDR3 protein. The D gene is left open where the match is weak. Only part of the rows carry a size: once, few, many, or a class if the clone is expanded.

clone size: .
V gene: TRBV6-1
J gene: TRBJ2-2
D gene: .
CDR3 DNA: TGTGCCAGCAGTGAAGCGGGGGGACCCCCTAGCGGGGAGCTGTTTTTT
CDR3 protein: CASSEAGGPPSGELFF

clone size: once
V gene: TRBV30
J gene: TRBJ2-1
D gene: .
CDR3 DNA: TGTGCCTGGACCCTGTCGGGGAATGAGCAGTTCTTC
CDR3 protein: CAWTLSGNEQFF

clone size: .
V gene: TRBV3-1/TRBV3-2
J gene: TRBJ1-5
D gene: .
CDR3 DNA: TGTGCCAGCAGCCAAGGTAGGGGGTATCAGCCCCAGCATTTT
CDR3 protein: CASSQGRGYQPQHF

clone size: .
V gene: TRBV7-8
J gene: TRBJ1-5
D gene: .
CDR3 DNA: TGTGCCAGCAGCCGAGTCGGTTCCAATCAGCCCCAGCATTTT
CDR3 protein: CASSRVGSNQPQHF

clone size: .
V gene: TRBV5-1
J gene: TRBJ1-2
D gene: TRBD1
CDR3 DNA: TGCGCCAGCAGCCGAACAGCGACAGGGAGCGTCTATGGCTACACCTTC
CDR3 protein: CASSRTATGSVYGYTF

clone size: few
V gene: TRBV6-5
J gene: TRBJ2-7
D gene: .
CDR3 DNA: TGTGCCAGCAGGCTATCTGGACAGACCTACGAGCAGTACTTC
CDR3 protein: CASRLSGQTYEQYF

clone size: .
V gene: TRBV2
J gene: TRBJ2-1
D gene: TRBD2
CDR3 DNA: TGTGCCAGCAGTATAGCGGGGGGGATAGGGAATGAGCAGTTCTTC
CDR3 protein: CASSIAGGIGNEQFF

clone size: .
V gene: TRBV3-1/TRBV3-2
J gene: TRBJ2-7
D gene: .
CDR3 DNA: TGTGCCAGCAGCCAAGGTTCCGCGGGTTCCTACGAGCAGTACTTC
CDR3 protein: CASSQGSAGSYEQYF

clone size: .
V gene: TRBV7-2
J gene: TRBJ1-6
D gene: .
CDR3 DNA: TGTGCCAGCAGCTCCGAGGGGGGGGTTAATTCACCCCTCCACTTT
CDR3 protein: CASSSEGGVNSPLHF

clone size: .
V gene: TRBV5-1
J gene: TRBJ2-5
D gene: TRBD1
CDR3 DNA: TGCGCCAGCTTCGAGGGGGCGCTCGGGGCTCCCCAAGAGACCCAGTACTTC
CDR3 protein: CASFEGALGAPQETQYF

clone size: .
V gene: TRBV4-2
J gene: TRBJ2-1
D gene: TRBD2
CDR3 DNA: TGTGCCAGCAGCTCCTTCGGGCTAGCGGAGAACAATGAGCAGTTCTTC
CDR3 protein: CASSSFGLAENNEQFF

clone size: .
V gene: TRBV23-1
J gene: TRBJ1-6
D gene: .
CDR3 DNA: TGCGCCAGCACCCCACAAGGGAGGGGTAATTCACCCCTCCACTTT
CDR3 protein: CASTPQGRGNSPLHF

clone size: .
V gene: TRBV6-5
J gene: TRBJ2-3
D gene: .
CDR3 DNA: TGTGCCAGCAGTCTACAGGGGGAGGGCGATACGCAGTATTTT
CDR3 protein: CASSLQGEGDTQYF

clone size: .
V gene: TRBV2
J gene: TRBJ2-7
D gene: TRBD2
CDR3 DNA: TGTGCCAGCAGGTTAGCGGGGGGTTCCGACGAGCAGTACTTC
CDR3 protein: CASRLAGGSDEQYF

clone size: .
V gene: TRBV20-1
J gene: TRBJ1-2
D gene: TRBD1
CDR3 DNA: TGCAGTGCTAGTTTGGAGCAGGGGGCTAGTGGCTACACCTTC
CDR3 protein: CSASLEQGASGYTF

clone size: .
V gene: TRBV6-1
J gene: TRBJ2-7
D gene: TRBD1
CDR3 DNA: TGTGCCAGCAGTGAAGGGGCAGGGGGTATTTACGAGCAGTACTTC
CDR3 protein: CASSEGAGGIYEQYF

clone size: .
V gene: TRBV3-1/TRBV3-2
J gene: TRBJ1-5
D gene: .
CDR3 DNA: TGTGCCAGCAGCCAAGTGTGGGCTCCCAATCAGCCCCAGCATTTT
CDR3 protein: CASSQVWAPNQPQHF

clone size: .
V gene: TRBV9
J gene: TRBJ1-1
D gene: .
CDR3 DNA: TGTGCCAGCAGCGTAGGAGGTTTGGGGAACACTGAAGCTTTCTTT
CDR3 protein: CASSVGGLGNTEAFF

clone size: .
V gene: TRBV7-9
J gene: TRBJ2-2
D gene: TRBD1
CDR3 DNA: TGTGCCAGCAGCACTAGGCAGGGGGCCACCGGGGAGCTGTTTTTT
CDR3 protein: CASSTRQGATGELFF

clone size: .
V gene: TRBV5-1
J gene: TRBJ1-1
D gene: TRBD1
CDR3 DNA: TGCGCCAGCAGGGACAGGCTTTCCTGGGACACTGAAGCTTTCTTT
CDR3 protein: CASRDRLSWDTEAFF

clone size: few
V gene: TRBV19
J gene: TRBJ1-5
D gene: .
CDR3 DNA: TGTGCCAGTAACAAGCTTCAGGGTTGGGATCAGCCCCAGCATTTT
CDR3 protein: CASNKLQGWDQPQHF

clone size: .
V gene: TRBV30
J gene: TRBJ1-4
D gene: .
CDR3 DNA: TGTGCCTGGAGTGCCCAGTGGGGGGGCGAAGGAAGGGAAAAACTGTTTTTT
CDR3 protein: CAWSAQWGGEGREKLFF

clone size: .
V gene: TRBV25-1
J gene: TRBJ1-6
D gene: TRBD1
CDR3 DNA: TGTGCCAGCAGAGGGACAGACTATAATTCACCCCTCCACTTT
CDR3 protein: CASRGTDYNSPLHF

clone size: .
V gene: TRBV2
J gene: TRBJ2-7
D gene: TRBD1
CDR3 DNA: TGTGCCAGAGGGGACAGGGAACGCGAGCAGTACTTC
CDR3 protein: CARGDREREQYF

clone size: .
V gene: TRBV12-3/TRBV12-4
J gene: TRBJ1-4
D gene: .
CDR3 DNA: TGTGCCAGCAGCCCGGGACTCGGAGAAAAACTGTTTTTT
CDR3 protein: CASSPGLGEKLFF

clone size: .
V gene: TRBV7-3
J gene: TRBJ2-2
D gene: .
CDR3 DNA: TGTGCCAGCAGCTTCAGTCCGGGGGGCCGTACCGGGGAGCTGTTTTTT
CDR3 protein: CASSFSPGGRTGELFF

clone size: .
V gene: TRBV19
J gene: TRBJ2-7
D gene: TRBD1
CDR3 DNA: TGTGCCAGTAGCGACAGGGCGCTCACCTACGAGCAGTACTTC
CDR3 protein: CASSDRALTYEQYF

clone size: few
V gene: TRBV12-5
J gene: TRBJ1-4
D gene: .
CDR3 DNA: TGTGCTAGTGGGAGAGGAGGACGTTATGAAAAACTGTTTTTT
CDR3 protein: CASGRGGRYEKLFF